This entry is about one T cell receptor (beta chain). What it binds is unknown. Purity above 95% was achieved in all sorted populations. Reverse transcription of all isolated RNA meant that expressed TCRB transcripts were sequenced. Profiling relied on immunoSEQ multiplex PCR, and the TCRdb table lists in-frame clones only, not all of them. The data contain about 360,000 clones, around 12% of them singletons. The data derive from a study of beta chain features in type 1 diabetes. General observations from the study: Patients' naive, central memory and regulatory TCRB repertoires appeared more alike than those of healthy donors. In type 1 diabetes patients, VDJ junctions had fewer insertions; deletions at these junctions were more frequent.

Germline V CDR1 and CDR2: MDHEN, SYDVKM. The CDR3 loop spans 14 amino acids. The ends lost 6 bases at V and 7 bases at J; junction bases unmatched: 6. This chain joins TRBV28 and TRBJ1-4; 9 bases line up with TRBD1. What was sequenced was naive CD4+ T cells from blood. The TCR comes from a young man in good health. Written as DNA, the CDR3 is TGTGCCAGCAGCACGACAGGGGGGACTGAAAAACTGTTTTTT. The encoded protein is CASSTTGGTEKLFF.